The present entry profiles one T cell receptor (beta chain) with its context. A mixed TRB-A/B primer pool amplified rearranged TRB by multiplex touch-down PCR. TCRdb analysed the multiplex PCR reads with MiXCR anew, one entry per CDR3 protein. Of over 6,500 distinct CDR3 sequences listed, about 23% are singletons. This specimen belongs to a study of T cell repertoires in aging, cancer and after chemotherapy. Peripheral blood genomic DNA, not sorted cells or RNA, was the template. Between the trimmed V and J ends, which lost 2 bases and 2 bases, there was a span of 10 bases. The CDR3 has 14 amino acids.

The source of this sequence is a human donor with a blood cancer. The sequenced sample consisted of blood. The chain has TRBV12-3 or TRBV12-4 and TRBJ2-7; possibly TRBD1 for D (6 bases). The chain's CDR3 is CASSLSGVPYEQYF. In DNA form, the CDR3 reads TGTGCCAGCAGTTTATCAGGGGTCCCCTACGAGCAGTACTTC.